The text below deals with one T cell receptor (beta chain). Germline V lookup: CDR1 SGHRS, CDR2 YFSETQ. Trimming left V 0 bases short and J 2 bases short, with 10 bases between. The length of the CDR3 is 15 residues. These data come from a study of response to subunit inactivated influenza vaccine. TCRdb re-derived calls from the RT-PCR reads in MiXCR, one entry per CDR3 protein. The data hold 500,000 to 600,000 distinct CDR3 sequences, with over 10% observed a single time. This TCR was recovered from a man between 50 and 59 years old who received an inactivated influenza vaccine. The sequencing here drew on PBMCs from blood, taken 45 days after vaccination. The chain is built from TRBV5-1 and TRBJ2-3; maybe TRBD2 (6 bases). The CDR3 sequence: CASSLGSGDTDTQYF. CDR3 DNA sequence: TGCGCCAGCAGCTTGGGTAGCGGAGACACAGATACGCAGTATTTT.